A selection of T cell receptor beta chains follows, all from one sample in a study of blood T cell repertoires in COVID-19. The repertoire was sequenced with immunoSEQ multiplex PCR; TCRdb's copy has only in-frame clones and lacks some. This sample has around 54,000 clones; less than 95% occur once, and the top ten carry 3% to 3.5%. Material for sequencing was peripheral blood. The receptors were gathered from a human donor in a cohort sampled during active COVID-19. CDR3s include the opening cysteine and the closing phenylalanine or tryptophan. The D gene is left open where the match is weak. A clone size is listed for some rows: how often the clone was seen (once, few, many), or a class if it is expanded.

TRBV5-1	.	.	TRBJ1-2	CASSLEAAVGGGYTF
TRBV18	.	.	TRBJ2-3	CASSRGTSDTQYF
TRBV12-3/TRBV12-4	.	once	TRBJ1-1	CASRLQGGTEAFF
TRBV19	TRBD1	.	TRBJ2-5	CASSITGTVETQYF
TRBV9	TRBD2	.	TRBJ2-5	CASSVGVSGSFQETQYF
TRBV3-1/TRBV3-2	TRBD1	.	TRBJ2-5	CASSPGQLGVQETQYF
TRBV6-5	TRBD1	.	TRBJ1-2	CASSRGQGGGYTF
TRBV19	.	.	TRBJ2-7	CASSMRQQKAYEQYF
TRBV5-4	.	few	TRBJ2-1	CASSPENAAESYNEQFF
TRBV18	.	.	TRBJ2-2	CASSNTGNAGELFF
TRBV7-2	.	.	TRBJ2-3	CASSSGHRTDTQYF
TRBV5-1	.	.	TRBJ2-7	CASSSIGGVASNEQYF
TRBV19	.	.	TRBJ1-4	CASSIGTSEKLFF
TRBV27	TRBD1	.	TRBJ1-5	CASSRGQYSNQPQHF
TRBV19	TRBD2	once	TRBJ2-1	CASSISHGRAFYNEQFF
TRBV7-6	TRBD1	.	TRBJ2-7	CASSLAGTGAYEQYF
TRBV7-3	.	.	TRBJ2-2	CASREAGNGELFF
TRBV12-5	TRBD1	once	TRBJ2-7	CASGGFDRVVYEQYF
TRBV7-9	TRBD2	.	TRBJ2-7	CAVGLAGVEQYF
TRBV7-9	TRBD1	.	TRBJ1-2	CASSSGAWTGNYGYTF
TRBV30	TRBD2	once	TRBJ2-7	CAWRLPGLAAYEQYF
TRBV11-2	TRBD2	once	TRBJ2-2	CASSPTTSGDTGELFF
TRBV3-1/TRBV3-2	TRBD2	once	TRBJ2-2	CASSITSGRTGELFF
TRBV5-1	.	.	TRBJ1-2	CASSLESGQNYGYTF
TRBV19	TRBD2	.	TRBJ2-7	CASSTTTSGSTYEQYF
TRBV6-5	TRBD1	.	TRBJ2-5	CASTGQQETQYF
TRBV30	.	.	TRBJ2-7	CAWSVNRVYEQYF
TRBV5-6	.	few	TRBJ1-2	CASSLDSNYGYTF
TRBV4-2	.	once	TRBJ2-4	CASSQGQEAKNIQYF
TRBV18	.	once	TRBJ1-2	CASSPDEVYGYTF
TRBV7-9	TRBD2	.	TRBJ2-7	CASSHPGRGSYEQYF
TRBV7-2	.	.	TRBJ2-5	CASSKGLQETQYF